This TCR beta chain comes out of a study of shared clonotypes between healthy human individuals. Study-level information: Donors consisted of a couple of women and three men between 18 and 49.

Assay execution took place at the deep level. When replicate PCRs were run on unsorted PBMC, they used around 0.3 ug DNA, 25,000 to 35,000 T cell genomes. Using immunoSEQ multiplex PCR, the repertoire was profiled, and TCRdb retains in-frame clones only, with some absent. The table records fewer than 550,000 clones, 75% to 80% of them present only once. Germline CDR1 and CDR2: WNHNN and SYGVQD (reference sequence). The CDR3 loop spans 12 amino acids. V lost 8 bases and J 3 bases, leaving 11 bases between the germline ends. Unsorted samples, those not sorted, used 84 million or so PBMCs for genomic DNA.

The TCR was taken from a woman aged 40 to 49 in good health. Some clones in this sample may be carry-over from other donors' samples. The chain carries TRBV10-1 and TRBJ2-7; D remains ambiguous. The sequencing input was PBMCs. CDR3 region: CASGIESYEQYF. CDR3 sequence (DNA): TGCGCCAGCGGAATAGAGAGCTACGAGCAGTACTTC.